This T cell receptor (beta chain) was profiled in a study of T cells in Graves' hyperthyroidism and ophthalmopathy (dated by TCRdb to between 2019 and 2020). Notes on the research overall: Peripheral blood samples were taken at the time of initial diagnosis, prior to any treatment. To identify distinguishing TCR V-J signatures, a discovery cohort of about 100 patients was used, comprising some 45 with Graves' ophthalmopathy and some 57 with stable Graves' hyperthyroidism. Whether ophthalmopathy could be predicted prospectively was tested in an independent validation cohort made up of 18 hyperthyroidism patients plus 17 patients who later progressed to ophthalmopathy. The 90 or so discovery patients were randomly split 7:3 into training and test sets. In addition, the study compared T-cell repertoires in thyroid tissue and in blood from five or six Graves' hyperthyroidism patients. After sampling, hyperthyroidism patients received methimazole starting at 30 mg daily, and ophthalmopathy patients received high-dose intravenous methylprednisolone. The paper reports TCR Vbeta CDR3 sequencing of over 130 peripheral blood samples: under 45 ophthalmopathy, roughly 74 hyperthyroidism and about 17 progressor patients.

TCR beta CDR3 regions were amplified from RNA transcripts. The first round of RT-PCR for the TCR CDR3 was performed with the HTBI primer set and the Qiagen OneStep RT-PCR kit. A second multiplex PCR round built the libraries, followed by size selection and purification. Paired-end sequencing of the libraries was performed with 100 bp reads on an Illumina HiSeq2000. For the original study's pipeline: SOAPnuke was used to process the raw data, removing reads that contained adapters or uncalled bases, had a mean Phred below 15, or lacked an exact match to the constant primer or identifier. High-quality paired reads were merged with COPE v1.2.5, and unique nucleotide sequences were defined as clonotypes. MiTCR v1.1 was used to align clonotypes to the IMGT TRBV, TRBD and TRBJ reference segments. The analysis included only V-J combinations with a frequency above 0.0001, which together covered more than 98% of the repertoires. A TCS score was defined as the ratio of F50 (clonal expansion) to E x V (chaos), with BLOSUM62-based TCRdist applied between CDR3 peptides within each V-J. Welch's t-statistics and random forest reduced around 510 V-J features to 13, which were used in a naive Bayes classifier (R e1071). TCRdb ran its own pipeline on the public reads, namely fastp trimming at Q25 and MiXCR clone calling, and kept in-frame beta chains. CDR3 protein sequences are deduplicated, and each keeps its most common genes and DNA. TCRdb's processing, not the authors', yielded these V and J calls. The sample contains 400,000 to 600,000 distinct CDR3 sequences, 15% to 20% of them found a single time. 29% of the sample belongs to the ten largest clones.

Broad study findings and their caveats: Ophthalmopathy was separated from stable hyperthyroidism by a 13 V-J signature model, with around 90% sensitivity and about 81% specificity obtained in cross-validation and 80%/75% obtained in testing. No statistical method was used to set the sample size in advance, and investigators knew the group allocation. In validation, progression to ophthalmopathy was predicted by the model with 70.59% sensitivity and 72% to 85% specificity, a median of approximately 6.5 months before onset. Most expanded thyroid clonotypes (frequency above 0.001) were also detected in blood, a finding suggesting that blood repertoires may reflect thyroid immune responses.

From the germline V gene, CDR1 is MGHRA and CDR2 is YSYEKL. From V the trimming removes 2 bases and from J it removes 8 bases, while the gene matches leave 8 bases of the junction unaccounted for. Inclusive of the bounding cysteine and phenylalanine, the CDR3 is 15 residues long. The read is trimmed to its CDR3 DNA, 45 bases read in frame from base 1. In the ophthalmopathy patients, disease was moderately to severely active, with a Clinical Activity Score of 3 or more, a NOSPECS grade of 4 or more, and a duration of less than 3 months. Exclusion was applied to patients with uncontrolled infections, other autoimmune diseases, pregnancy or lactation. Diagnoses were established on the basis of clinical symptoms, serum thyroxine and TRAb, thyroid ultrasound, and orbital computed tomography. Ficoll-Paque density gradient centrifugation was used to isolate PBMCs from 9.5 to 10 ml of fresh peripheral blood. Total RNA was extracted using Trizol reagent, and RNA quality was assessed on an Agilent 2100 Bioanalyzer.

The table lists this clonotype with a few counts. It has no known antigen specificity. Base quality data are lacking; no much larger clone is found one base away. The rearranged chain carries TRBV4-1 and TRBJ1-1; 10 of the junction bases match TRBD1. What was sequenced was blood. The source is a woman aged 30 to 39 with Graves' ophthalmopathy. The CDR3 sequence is CASSQSGQGLSEAFF. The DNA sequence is TGCGCCAGCAGCCAATCGGGACAGGGGTTATCGGAAGCTTTCTTT.